One T cell receptor (beta chain) is described in this entry. The antigen is not known. The sample contains more than one DNA sequence encoding this CDR3. These data come from a study of shared clonotypes between healthy human individuals. Overall study context: The study used three CD4 naive, three CD4 memory, two CD8 naive and one CD8 memory plate per donor. Notes on the study in general: In the sorted subsets, rarefaction showed sequencing was incomplete despite large depth. Non-shared clonotypes showed lower generation probabilities than clonotypes common to all four donors. Richness estimates generally favored naive over memory subsets.

The naive CD8 fraction comprised CD45RO-negative cells positively selected for CCR7 and excluded terminally differentiated effector memory CD45RA+ cells. Assay used: immunoSEQ multiplex PCR; TCRdb lists only in-frame clones, some missing. The sample contains hundreds of thousands of clones, approximately 97% of which appear only once. The source material was naive CD8+ T cells sorted from blood. The TCR originated in a young man in good health.

The CDR3 DNA is TGCAGCGTTGAAGCTGATACTGAAGCTTTCTTT. Encoded protein: CSVEADTEAFF. This chain connects TRBV29-1 to TRBJ1-1; no clear D. There are 11 residues in the CDR3. V lost 1 base, J lost 5 bases, and 5 bases lay in between. Germline CDR1 is SQVTM and CDR2 is ANQGSEA. Looking up the rest from reference TRBV29-1 and TRBJ1-1 gives the full variable domain: SAVISQKPSRDICQRGTSLTIQCQVDSQVTMMFWYRQQPGQSLTLIATANQGSEATYESGFVIDKFPISRPNLTFSTLTVSNMSPEDSSIYLCSVEADTEAFFGQGTRLTVV.